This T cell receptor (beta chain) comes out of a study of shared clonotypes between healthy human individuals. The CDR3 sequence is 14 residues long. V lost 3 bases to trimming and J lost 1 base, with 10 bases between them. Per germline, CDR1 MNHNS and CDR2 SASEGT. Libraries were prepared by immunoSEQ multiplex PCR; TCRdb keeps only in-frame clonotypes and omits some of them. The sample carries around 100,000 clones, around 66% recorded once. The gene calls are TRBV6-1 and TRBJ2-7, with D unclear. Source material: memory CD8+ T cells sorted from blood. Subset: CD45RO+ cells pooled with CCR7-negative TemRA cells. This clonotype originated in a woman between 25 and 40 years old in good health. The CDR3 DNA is TGTGCCAGCAGTGAGAACGTGTTGTCCTACGAGCAGTACTTC. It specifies CASSENVLSYEQYF.